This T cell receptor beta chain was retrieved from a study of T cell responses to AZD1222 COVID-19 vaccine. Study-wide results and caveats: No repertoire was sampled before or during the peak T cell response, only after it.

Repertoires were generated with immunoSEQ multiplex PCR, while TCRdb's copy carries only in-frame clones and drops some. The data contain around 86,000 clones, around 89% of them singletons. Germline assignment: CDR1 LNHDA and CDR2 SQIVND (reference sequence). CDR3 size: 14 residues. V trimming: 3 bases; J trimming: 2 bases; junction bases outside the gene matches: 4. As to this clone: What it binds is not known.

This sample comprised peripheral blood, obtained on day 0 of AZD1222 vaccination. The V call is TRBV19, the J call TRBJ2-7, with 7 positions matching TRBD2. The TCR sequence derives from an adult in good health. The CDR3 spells CASSIGGGTYEQYF. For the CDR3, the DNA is TGTGCCAGTAGTATTGGCGGGGGAACCTACGAGCAGTACTTC.